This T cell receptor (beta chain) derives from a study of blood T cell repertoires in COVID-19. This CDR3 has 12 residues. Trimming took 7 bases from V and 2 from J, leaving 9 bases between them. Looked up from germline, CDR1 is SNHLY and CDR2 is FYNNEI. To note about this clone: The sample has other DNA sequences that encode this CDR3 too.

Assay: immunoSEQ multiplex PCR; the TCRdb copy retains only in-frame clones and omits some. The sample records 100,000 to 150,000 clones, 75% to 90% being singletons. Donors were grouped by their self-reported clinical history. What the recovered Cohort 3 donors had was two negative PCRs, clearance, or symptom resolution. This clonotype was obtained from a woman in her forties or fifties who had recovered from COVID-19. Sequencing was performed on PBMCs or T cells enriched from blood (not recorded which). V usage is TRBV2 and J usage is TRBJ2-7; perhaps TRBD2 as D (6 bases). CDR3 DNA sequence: TGTGCCAGCAACGGGGGAACCTACGAGCAGTACTTC. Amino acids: CASNGGTYEQYF.